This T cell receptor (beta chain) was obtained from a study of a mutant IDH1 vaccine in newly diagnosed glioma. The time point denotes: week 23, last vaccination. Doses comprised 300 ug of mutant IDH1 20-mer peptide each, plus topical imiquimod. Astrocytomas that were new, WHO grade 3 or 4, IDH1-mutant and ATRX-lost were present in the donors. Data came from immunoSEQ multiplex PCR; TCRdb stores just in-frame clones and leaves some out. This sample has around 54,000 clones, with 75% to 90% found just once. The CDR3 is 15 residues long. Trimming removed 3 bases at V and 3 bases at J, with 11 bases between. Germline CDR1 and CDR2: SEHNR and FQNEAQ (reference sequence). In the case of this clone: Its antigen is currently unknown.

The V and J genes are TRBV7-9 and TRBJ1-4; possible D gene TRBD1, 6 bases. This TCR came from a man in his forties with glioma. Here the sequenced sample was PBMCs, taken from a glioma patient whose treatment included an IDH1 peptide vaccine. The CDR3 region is CASSFVGAPNEKLFF. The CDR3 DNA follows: TGTGCCAGCAGCTTCGTGGGGGCCCCTAATGAAAAACTGTTTTTT.